The 10 T cell receptor beta chains below come from one sample, sequenced in a study of shared clonotypes between healthy human individuals. Profiling relied on immunoSEQ multiplex PCR, and the TCRdb table lists in-frame clones only, not all of them. The data hold over 2 million clones, with about nine tenths observed a single time. The sequencing sample was made of naive CD4+ T cells from PBMCs. Subset given: CD45RA+ positively selected. The receptor source for this set is a man between 18 and 29 years old in good health. Some clones in this sample may be carry-over from other donors' samples.

The V call is TRBV20-1, the J call TRBJ1-1; the match to TRBD1 covers 8 bases. Per the germline V gene, CDR1 is DFQATT and CDR2 is SNEGSKA (reference sequence). J was trimmed by 8 bases and V by 7 bases; bases with no gene match: 0. The CDR3 sequence is 9 residues long. CDR3 nucleotide sequence: TGCAGTGGGACAGGGGAAGCTTTCTTT. Translating it yields CSGTGEAFF.

The V and J genes are TRBV7-3 and TRBJ2-7; weak D call: TRBD2 (6 bases). Trimming pared 5 bases from V and 4 bases from J, leaving 21 bases between. Germline CDR1 and CDR2: SGHTA and FQGTGA. The CDR3 spans 16 residues. CDR3 amino acids: CASSPLAQFGVYEQYF. The DNA for the CDR3 is TGTGCCAGCAGCCCCCTAGCGCAATTTGGGGTGTACGAGCAGTACTTC.

J is TRBJ1-2 and V is TRBV7-3; no clear D. With 2 bases removed from V and 8 bases from J, the gap between germline ends came to 15 bases. The CDR3 consists of 14 residues. CDR1 is SGHTA and CDR2 is FQGTGA in the germline V gene. CDR3 sequence (DNA): TGTGCCAGCAGCTTAGATTCCCGGGAGCGCGGCTACACCTTC. Its protein product is CASSLDSRERGYTF.

The V and J genes are TRBV4-1 and TRBJ2-5; no reliable D call. The DNA end is more similar to TRBJ2-7, so the J call may be wrong. This CDR3 contains 16 residues. Germline V gene data show CDR1 as MGHRA and CDR2 as YSYEKL. CDR3 sequence: CASSQDPVRVWYEQYF. In nucleotides, the CDR3 is TGCGCCAGCAGCCAAGATCCCGTTAGGGTGTGGTACGAGCAGTACTTC.

V usage is TRBV4-1 and J usage is TRBJ2-1, with 7 nucleotides matching TRBD2. From germline, CDR1 is MGHRA and CDR2 YSYEKL. This CDR3 spans 19 amino acids. The trim removed 1 base at V and 2 bases at J, leaving 14 bases unmatched. For the CDR3, the DNA is TGCGCCAGCAGCCAAGTTTCGAGCGGCGGGAGTTCCCCCTACAATGAGCAGTTCTTC. Protein product: CASSQVSSGGSSPYNEQFF.

This chain uses TRBV5-1 with TRBJ1-2, with unresolved D. Germline-derived CDR1 and CDR2 are SGHRS and YFSETQ. CDR3 size: 15 residues. Between the trimmed V and J ends, which lost 3 bases and 6 bases, there was a span of 18 bases. The CDR3 coding sequence is TGCGCCAGCAGCTCCCTAGCAGGTCGATCGCATGGCTACACCTTC. Translated, it gives CASSSLAGRSHGYTF.

This sequence joins TRBV15 and TRBJ1-1; D is ambiguous. Germline V gives CDR1 LNHNV, CDR2 YYDKDF (reference sequence). V was trimmed by 3 bases and J by 1 base, leaving 9 bases between them. This CDR3 contains 14 residues. Written as DNA, the CDR3 is TGTGCCACCAGCAGTGCTAATCCGAACACTGAAGCTTTCTTT. Protein: CATSSANPNTEAFF. The variable domain in full, completed from reference TRBV15 and TRBJ1-1, reads DAMVIQNPRYQVTQFGKPVTLSCSQTLNHNVMYWYQQKSSQAPKLLFHYYDKDFNNEADTPDNFQSRRPNTSFCFLDIRSPGLGDTAMYLCATSSANPNTEAFFGQGTRLTVV.

V gene TRBV6-4 combines with J gene TRBJ2-4; D might be TRBD2 (6 bases). V lost 2 bases, J lost 7 bases, and 12 bases lay in between. Germline loops: CDR1 MRHNA, CDR2 SNTAGT. The length of the CDR3 is 14 residues. The CDR3 DNA sequence: TGTGCCAGCAGTGACGGGGCGGGGAGTAACATTCAGTACTTC. This translates into CASSDGAGSNIQYF.

This chain connects TRBV7-2 to TRBJ2-1, with 8 bases identical to TRBD2. V lost 4 bases and J lost 0; bases outside the gene matches: 8. CDR3 length: 17 amino acids. Germline V lookup: CDR1 SGHTA, CDR2 FQGNSA. The CDR3 region is CASSYPRGGSSYNEQFF. For the CDR3, the DNA is TGTGCCAGCAGCTACCCCCGGGGGGGCAGCTCCTACAATGAGCAGTTCTTC.

J is TRBJ1-2 and V is TRBV5-1, with D maybe TRBD1 (6 bases). Germline assignment: CDR1 SGHRS and CDR2 YFSETQ. Trimming took off 1 base at V and 3 bases at J, with 13 bases between the two ends. CDR3 length: 15 amino acids. CDR3 sequence reads: CASSLFGGADYGYTF. DNA of the CDR3: TGCGCCAGCAGCTTGTTCGGGGGCGCAGACTATGGCTACACCTTC.